The 23 T cell receptor beta chains listed next were all sequenced from one sample in a study of T cell repertoires in cytomegalovirus infection. TCRdb recomputed calls from the reads with MiXCR, one row per CDR3 protein. This table holds approximately 550,000 distinct CDR3 sequences, more than 15% found once. The material sequenced was CD8+ T cells from PBMCs. The receptor source for this set is a human donor in good health (CMV status not recorded). Some clones in this sample may be carry-over from other donors' samples.

This clonotype was detected many times. The chain recombines TRBV11-2 with TRBJ2-1; 14 bases are a match to TRBD2. This CDR3 spans 18 amino acids. V lost 1 base, J lost 2 bases, and 4 bases stayed unmatched. CDR1 is SGHAT, CDR2 FQNNGV, per germline. The CDR3 coding sequence is TGTGCCAGCAGCTTAGCCGGACTAGCGGGGGGCCCCTACAATGAGCAGTTCTTC. It is translated as CASSLAGLAGGPYNEQFF.

The V call is TRBV12-3 or TRBV12-4, the J call TRBJ1-1, with D maybe TRBD1 (6 bases). Trimming left V 0 bases short and J 4 bases short, with 15 bases between. The CDR3 is 16 residues long. The chain's CDR3 is CASSLAPGHFATEAFF. CDR3 nucleotides: TGTGCCAGCAGTTTAGCGCCGGGACACTTCGCCACTGAAGCTTTCTTT.

There are many counts of this clonotype. The chain recombines TRBV7-8 with TRBJ2-7; a weak D match, TRBD2 (6 bases). V was cut by 4 bases and J by 4 bases, with 17 bases left in between. CDR3 length equals 15 residues. CDR1 is SGHVS and CDR2 is FQNEAQ in the germline V gene. The CDR3 DNA sequence: TGTGCCAGCAGCTCCTCTATCGGGAGTTCATACGAGCAGTACTTC. As protein: CASSSSIGSSYEQYF.

The chain uses TRBV19 and TRBJ2-3; the D gene is possibly TRBD2 (5 bases). Trimming took off 1 base at V and 5 bases at J, with 7 bases between the two ends. This CDR3 is built from 13 residues. The germline gives CDR1 LNHDA, CDR2 SQIVND (reference sequence). The chain's CDR3 is CASSIGAGDTQYF. In DNA form, the CDR3 reads TGTGCCAGTAGTATAGGGGCGGGAGATACGCAGTATTTT.

As to this clonotype: An end of the junction does not agree with germline; a read error may underlie this. V and J are TRBV6-5 and TRBJ2-1; D may correspond to TRBD1 or TRBD2 (5 bases each). Germline V CDR1 and CDR2: MNHEY, SVGAGI. The CDR3 length is 14 residues. The CDR3 bases are TGTGCCAGCAGGGCAGGGACGGGCTACTATGAGCAGTTCTTC. Protein product: CASRAGTGYYEQFF.

The table lists this clonotype with many counts. The genes are TRBV12-3 or TRBV12-4 and TRBJ1-3; D is possibly TRBD1 (6 bases). The CDR3 is 15 amino acids. V dropped 2 bases and J dropped 3 bases, with 11 bases sitting between them. CDR3: CASSLTGHLGNTIYF. The DNA for the CDR3 is TGTGCCAGCAGTTTAACGGGACACCTTGGAAACACCATATATTTT.

This clonotype occurred a few times. The chain couples TRBV27 to TRBJ1-1; D ambiguous. V dropped 2 bases and J dropped 2 bases, with 9 bases sitting between them. Germline loops: CDR1 MNHEY, CDR2 SMNVEV (reference sequence). The CDR3 is 14 residues long. CDR3 coding DNA: TGTGCCAGCAGTTTAGCGCCAGTTAACACTGAAGCTTTCTTT. Amino acids: CASSLAPVNTEAFF.

This clonotype was detected a few times. V gene TRBV6-2 or TRBV6-3 combines with J gene TRBJ1-4, with D uncertain. The V end lost 4 bases, the J end lost 2 bases, and 11 bases lay between the germline ends. The CDR3 spans 15 residues. Germline assignment: CDR1 MNHEY and CDR2 SVGEGT. The chain's CDR3 is CASSLGARTNEKLFF. CDR3 DNA sequence: TGTGCCAGCAGTTTAGGCGCAAGGACTAATGAAAAACTGTTTTTT.

V is TRBV5-5 and J is TRBJ1-1, with D hard to call. V was trimmed by 4 bases and J by 3 bases, leaving 19 bases between them. The CDR3 length is 16 residues. The germline V gene has CDR1 SGHKS and CDR2 YYEKEE (reference sequence). The CDR3 DNA sequence: TGTGCCAGCAGCAAAACGCCGGGTTTCCCCCACACTGAAGCTTTCTTT. It encodes CASSKTPGFPHTEAFF. Full variable domain (remainder filled in from reference TRBV5-5 and TRBJ1-1): DAGVTQSPTHLIKTRGQQVTLRCSPISGHKSVSWYQQVLGQGPQFIFQYYEKEERGRGNFPDRFSARQFPNYSSELNVNALLLGDSALYLCASSKTPGFPHTEAFFGQGTRLTVV.

This clonotype was observed at least ten times. V is TRBV12-3 or TRBV12-4 and J is TRBJ2-1; D unclear. The CDR3 loop spans 13 amino acids. The V end was cut by 4 bases, the J end by 5 bases, with 9 bases between. CDR3 loop: CASSSDTDNEQFF. DNA of the CDR3: TGTGCCAGCAGTTCCGACACGGACAATGAGCAGTTCTTC.

The genes are TRBV19 and TRBJ2-1; 7 bases line up with TRBD2. After removal of 3 bases from V and 6 bases from J, the junction contained 5 bases not matched to a gene. CDR3 length: 14 residues. CDR1 and CDR2 from the germline V gene are LNHDA and SQIVND (reference sequence). CDR3 DNA sequence: TGTGCCAGTAGTATGAGTTTAGCGGGCAATGAGCAGTTCTTC. It encodes CASSMSLAGNEQFF.

This clonotype was found a few times. The V gene is TRBV2, the J gene TRBJ2-1; 7 bases fit TRBD2. CDR3 length equals 15 residues. Trimming removed 1 base from V and 9 bases from J; junction bases left unmatched: 9. The germline gives CDR1 SNHLY, CDR2 FYNNEI. In DNA form, the CDR3 reads TGTGCCAGCAGTGAAGGAGCGGGGCCTCGGGGTGAGCAGTTCTTC. This translates into CASSEGAGPRGEQFF.

This chain connects TRBV7-2 to TRBJ1-5; possible D gene TRBD1, 6 bases. Trimming removed 6 bases at V and 0 bases at J, with 15 bases between. In germline, CDR1 is SGHTA, CDR2 FQGNSA. The CDR3 consists of 16 residues. The CDR3 here is CASSSGTPYSNQPQHF. For the CDR3, the DNA is TGTGCCAGCAGTTCTGGGACACCTTATAGCAATCAGCCCCAGCATTTT.

This chain connects TRBV28 to TRBJ2-3; no clear D gene. This CDR3 contains 10 residues. The V and J ends lost 11 bases and 1 base respectively, with 4 bases between them. Germline lookup yields CDR1 MDHEN and CDR2 SYDVKM. In DNA form, the CDR3 reads TGTGCCGCCGGCACAGATACGCAGTATTTT. Translating gives CAAGTDTQYF.

The rearrangement uses TRBV5-6 and TRBJ1-2, with TRBD1 matching over 9 bases. V lost 4 bases, J lost 6 bases, and 10 bases stayed unmatched. The CDR3 runs to 15 residues. In germline, CDR1 is SGHDT, CDR2 YYEEEE. The CDR3 reads CASSLDRGLFHGYTF. CDR3 DNA: TGTGCCAGCAGCCTGGACAGGGGATTGTTTCATGGCTACACCTTC.

This clonotype showed up just a few times. The chain employs TRBV7-9 and TRBJ2-1, with 10 bases matching TRBD2. CDR1 and CDR2 from the germline V gene are SEHNR and FQNEAQ (reference sequence). This CDR3 has 19 residues. V gave up 6 bases and J gave up 3 bases; unmatched junction bases: 17. CDR3 coding DNA: TGTGCCAGCAGGCTCTCCTCCCCCTGGGCTAGCGGGGGCTACAATGAGCAGTTCTTC. Amino acids: CASRLSSPWASGGYNEQFF.

The CDR3 DNA sequence: TGCGCCAGCAGCCAAGATTCATCCGAGACAGGAACAACTAATGAAAAACTGTTTTTT. Translated: CASSQDSSETGTTNEKLFF. V is TRBV4-1 and J is TRBJ1-4, with a possible D match to TRBD1 (6 bases). CDR1 and CDR2 from the germline V gene are MGHRA and YSYEKL. V was shortened by 0 bases and J by 0 bases, with 17 bases between the two germline ends. This CDR3 is 19 amino acids long.

This clonotype was counted many times. The J gene is TRBJ2-3, the V gene TRBV4-1; 7 bases fit TRBD1. V shed 5 bases, J shed 6 bases, and the junction held 5 bases outside the gene matches. This CDR3 has 13 residues. CDR1 is MGHRA and CDR2 is YSYEKL in the germline V gene. CDR3 amino acids: CASSDRAFDTQYF. CDR3 coding DNA: TGCGCCAGCAGCGACAGGGCCTTCGATACGCAGTATTTT.

This clonotype was found many times. The chain carries TRBV7-9 and TRBJ1-1; D uncertain. Deletions cut 3 bases from V and 1 base from J, with 0 bases between. CDR3 length: 11 amino acids. In germline, CDR1 is SEHNR, CDR2 FQNEAQ (reference sequence). The CDR3 coding sequence is TGTGCCAGCAGCTTGAACACTGAAGCTTTCTTT. Its translation: CASSLNTEAFF.

This clonotype was recorded only once. A clone one base away is much larger, so this may be a read error. The genes are TRBV10-3 and TRBJ2-7; D is perhaps TRBD1 (8 bases). CDR3 length: 12 amino acids. Germline V gene data show CDR1 as ENHRY and CDR2 as SYGVKD. The CDR3 sequence: CAIRTGDYELYF. The CDR3 DNA follows: TGTGCCATCAGGACAGGGGACTACGAGCTGTACTTC.

About this clonotype: It may be a read error: a sequence one base away is much more abundant. V gene TRBV20-1 combines with J gene TRBJ2-1, with 10 bases fitting TRBD2. Germline CDR1 reads DFQATT; CDR2 reads SNEGSKA (reference sequence). The CDR3 contains 12 residues. Here the CDR3 DNA reads TGCGGTGCATTTAGCGGGAGGAATGAGCAGTTCTTC. Protein product: CGAFSGRNEQFF.

The chain has TRBV12-3 or TRBV12-4 and TRBJ2-7; tentatively, D is TRBD1 (7 bases). Trimming removed 3 bases from V and 3 bases from J, with 18 bases in between. This CDR3 is built from 16 residues. CDR3 region: CASSFGGQLFDYEQYF. CDR3 bases: TGTGCCAGCAGTTTCGGGGGACAGCTGTTTGACTACGAGCAGTACTTC.

Ten or more counts support this clonotype. The rearrangement joins TRBV12-3 or TRBV12-4 to TRBJ1-5; D ambiguous. This CDR3 contains 12 residues. The V end was cut by 4 bases, the J end by 7 bases, with 8 bases between. CDR3 in amino acids: CASSYPSQPQHF. DNA of the CDR3: TGTGCCAGCAGTTATCCCAGCCAGCCCCAGCATTTT.